Shown below are 2 T cell receptor beta chains from a single sample sequenced in a study of cytomegalovirus exposure and HLA in healthy donors. The PCR contained 60 Vbeta and 13 Jbeta primers. The protocol was immunoSEQ multiplex PCR, while the TCRdb copy is restricted to in-frame clones and leaves out a portion. The sample includes around 160,000 clones, about three quarters of them seen just once. The specimen was PBMCs. These TCRs come from a man younger than 30 in good health and CMV-seropositive.

The chain has TRBV5-1 and TRBJ2-2; D possibly corresponds to TRBD1 (6 bases). CDR1 and CDR2 from the germline V gene are SGHRS and YFSETQ. With 4 bases removed from V and 2 bases from J, the gap between germline ends came to 9 bases. The CDR3 contains 14 residues. CDR3 DNA sequence: TGCGCCAGCAGCCTACAGGGAAACACCGGGGAGCTGTTTTTT. Translated: CASSLQGNTGELFF.

The J gene is TRBJ1-4, the V gene TRBV9; TRBD1 aligns across 7 bases. CDR3 length equals 15 residues. J gave up 5 bases and V 4 bases, and 8 bases lay outside the gene matches. The V gene's germline CDR1 is SGDLS and CDR2 YYNGEE. CDR3 in DNA: TGTGCCAGCAGCTCCCATCAGGGGGAAAATGAAAAACTGTTTTTT. The encoded protein is CASSSHQGENEKLFF. Together with reference TRBV9 and TRBJ1-4, the CDR3 gives the full variable domain: DSGVTQTPKHLITATGQRVTLRCSPRSGDLSVYWYQQSLDQGLQFLIQYYNGEERAKGNILERFSAQQFPDLHSELNLSSLELGDSALYFCASSSHQGENEKLFFGSGTQLSVL.